This TCR beta chain was sequenced during a study of PD-L1 blockade in urothelial cancer. Study overall: A median roughly 150,000 T cells were found in blood samples.

The CDR3 totals 14 residues. Germline trimming cut 4 bases from V and 2 bases from J; bases unmatched to any gene: 2. Germline V gives CDR1 SGHAT, CDR2 FQNNGV. Some clones are missing from TCRdb's copy, which holds only in-frame ones; the method was immunoSEQ multiplex PCR. The sample has some 53,000 clones; about 68% are singletons. Time point denoted: pretreatment peripheral blood. Peripheral blood mononuclear cells were collected from every patient before and during treatment, yielding between 1 and 8 samples per patient. This receptor was obtained from a man between 65 and 80 years old with urothelial cancer. The sequenced sample was PBMCs, obtained around atezolizumab (anti-PD-L1) treatment. V gene TRBV11-2 combines with J gene TRBJ2-7; the match to TRBD1 covers 10 bases. The CDR3 DNA reads TGTGCCAGCAGCTCCGGGACAGGGGCCTACGAGCAGTACTTC. It codes for CASSSGTGAYEQYF.